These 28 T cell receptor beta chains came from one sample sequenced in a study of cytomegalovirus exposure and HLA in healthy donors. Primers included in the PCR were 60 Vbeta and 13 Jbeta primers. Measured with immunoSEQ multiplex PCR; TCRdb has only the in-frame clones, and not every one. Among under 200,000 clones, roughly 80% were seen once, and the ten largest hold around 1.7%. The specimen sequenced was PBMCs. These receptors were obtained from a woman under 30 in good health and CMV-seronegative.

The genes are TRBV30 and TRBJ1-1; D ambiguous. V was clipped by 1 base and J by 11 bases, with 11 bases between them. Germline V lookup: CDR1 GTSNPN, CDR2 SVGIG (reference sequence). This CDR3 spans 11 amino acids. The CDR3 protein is CAWSERLNAFF. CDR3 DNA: TGTGCCTGGAGTGAGCGACTTAATGCTTTCTTT.

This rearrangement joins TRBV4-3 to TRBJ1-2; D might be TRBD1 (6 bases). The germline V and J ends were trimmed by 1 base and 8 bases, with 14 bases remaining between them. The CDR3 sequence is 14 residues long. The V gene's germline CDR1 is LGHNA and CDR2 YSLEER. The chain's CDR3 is CASSQGQQGYGYTF. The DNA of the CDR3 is TGCGCCAGCAGCCAAGGTCAACAGGGTTACGGCTACACCTTC.

For the CDR3, the DNA is TGTGCCAGCAGTTGGGACAGGGTCACTGAAGCTTTCTTT. Encoded protein: CASSWDRVTEAFF. The rearrangement joins TRBV28 to TRBJ1-1, with 9 bases that match TRBD1. The CDR3 has 13 residues. CDR1 and CDR2 (germline): MDHEN, SYDVKM. V lost 4 bases and J lost 4; bases outside the gene matches: 1.

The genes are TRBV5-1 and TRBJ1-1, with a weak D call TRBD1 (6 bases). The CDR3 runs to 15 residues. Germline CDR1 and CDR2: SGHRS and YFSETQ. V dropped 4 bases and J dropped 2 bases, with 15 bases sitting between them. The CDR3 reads CASSMLGAENTEAFF. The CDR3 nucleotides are TGCGCCAGCAGCATGCTGGGGGCAGAAAACACTGAAGCTTTCTTT.

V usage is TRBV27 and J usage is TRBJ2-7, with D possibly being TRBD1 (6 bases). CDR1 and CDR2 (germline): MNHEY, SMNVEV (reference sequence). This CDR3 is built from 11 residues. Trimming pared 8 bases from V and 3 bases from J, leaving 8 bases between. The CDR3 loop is CASSQGYEQYF. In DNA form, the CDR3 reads TGTGCCAGCTCACAGGGCTACGAGCAGTACTTC.

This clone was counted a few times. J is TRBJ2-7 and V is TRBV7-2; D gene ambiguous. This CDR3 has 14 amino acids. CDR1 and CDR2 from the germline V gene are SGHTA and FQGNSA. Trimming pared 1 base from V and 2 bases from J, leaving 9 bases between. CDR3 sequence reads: CASSLVFQTYEQYF. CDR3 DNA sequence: TGTGCCAGCAGCTTAGTCTTCCAGACCTACGAGCAGTACTTC.

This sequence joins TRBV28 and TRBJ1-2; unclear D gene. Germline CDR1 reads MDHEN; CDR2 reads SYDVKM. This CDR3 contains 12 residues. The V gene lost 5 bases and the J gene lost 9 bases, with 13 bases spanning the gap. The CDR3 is CASSLTQASYTF. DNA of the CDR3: TGTGCCAGCAGTCTCACGCAGGCGAGCTACACCTTC.

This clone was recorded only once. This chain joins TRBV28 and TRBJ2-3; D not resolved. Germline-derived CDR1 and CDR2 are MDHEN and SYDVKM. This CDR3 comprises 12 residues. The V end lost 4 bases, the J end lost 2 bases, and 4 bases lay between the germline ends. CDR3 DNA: TGTGCCAGCAGTTCCGTCACAGATACGCAGTATTTT. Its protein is CASSSVTDTQYF.

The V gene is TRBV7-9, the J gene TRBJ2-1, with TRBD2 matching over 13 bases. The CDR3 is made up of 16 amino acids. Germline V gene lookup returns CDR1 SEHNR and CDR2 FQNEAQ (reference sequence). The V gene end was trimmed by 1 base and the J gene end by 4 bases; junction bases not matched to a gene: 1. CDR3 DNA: TGTGCCAGCAGCTTAGGGGGACTAGCGGGATACAATGAGCAGTTCTTC. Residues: CASSLGGLAGYNEQFF. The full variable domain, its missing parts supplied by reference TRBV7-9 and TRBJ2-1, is DTGVSQNPRHKITKRGQNVTFRCDPISEHNRLYWYRQTLGQGPEFLTYFQNEAQLEKSRLLSDRFSAERPKGSFSTLEIQRTEQGDSAMYLCASSLGGLAGYNEQFFGPGTRLTVL.

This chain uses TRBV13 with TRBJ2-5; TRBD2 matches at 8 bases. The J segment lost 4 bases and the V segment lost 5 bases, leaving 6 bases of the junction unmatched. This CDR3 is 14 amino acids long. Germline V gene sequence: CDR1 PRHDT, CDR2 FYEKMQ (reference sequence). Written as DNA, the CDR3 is TGTGCCAGCAGCGGGGGACTAGTCAGAGAGACCCAGTACTTC. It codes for CASSGGLVRETQYF.

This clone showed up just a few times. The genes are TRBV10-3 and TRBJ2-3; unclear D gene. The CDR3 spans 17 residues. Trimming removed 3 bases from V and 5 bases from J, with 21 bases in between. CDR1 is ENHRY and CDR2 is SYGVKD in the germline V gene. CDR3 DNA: TGTGCCATCAGTGACATAGAGAACCTACCAAGCGTAGATACGCAGTATTTT. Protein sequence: CAISDIENLPSVDTQYF.

The DNA of the CDR3 is TGTGCCAGTAGCCCCCGTCTTTACAATGAGCAGTTCTTC. Protein: CASSPRLYNEQFF. J is TRBJ2-1 and V is TRBV19, with D uncertain. V dropped 6 bases and J dropped 4 bases, with 10 bases sitting between them. Germline CDR1 reads LNHDA; CDR2 reads SQIVND (reference sequence). The CDR3 contains 13 residues.

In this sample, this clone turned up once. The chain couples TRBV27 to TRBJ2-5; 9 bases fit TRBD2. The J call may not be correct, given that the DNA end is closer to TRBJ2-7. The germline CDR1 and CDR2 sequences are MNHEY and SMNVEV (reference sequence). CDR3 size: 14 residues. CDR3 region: CASSLRGGVYEQYF. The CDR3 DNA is TGTGCCAGCAGTTTGCGGGGGGGGGTCTACGAGCAGTACTTC.

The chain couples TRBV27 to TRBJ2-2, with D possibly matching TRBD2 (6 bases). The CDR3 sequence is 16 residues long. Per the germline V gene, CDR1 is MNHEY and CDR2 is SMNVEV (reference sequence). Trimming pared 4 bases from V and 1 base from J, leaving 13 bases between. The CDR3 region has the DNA TGTGCCAGCAGTTGGGACGGAGGGTTGAACACCGGGGAGCTGTTTTTT. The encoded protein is CASSWDGGLNTGELFF.

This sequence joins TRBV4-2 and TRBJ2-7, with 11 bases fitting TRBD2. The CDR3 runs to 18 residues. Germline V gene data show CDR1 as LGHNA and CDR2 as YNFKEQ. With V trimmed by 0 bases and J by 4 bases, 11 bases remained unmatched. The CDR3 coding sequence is TGTGCCAGCAGCCAAGATAGCGGTCGTAGCGGGAGGGGGTACGAGCAGTACTTC. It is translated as CASSQDSGRSGRGYEQYF.

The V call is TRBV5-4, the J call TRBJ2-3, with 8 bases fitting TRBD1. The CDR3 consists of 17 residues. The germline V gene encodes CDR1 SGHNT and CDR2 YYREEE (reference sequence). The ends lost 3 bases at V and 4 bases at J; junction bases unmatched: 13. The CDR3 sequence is CASSSPSTGAQADTQYF. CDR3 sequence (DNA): TGTGCCAGCAGCTCGCCATCGACAGGGGCGCAGGCAGATACGCAGTATTTT.

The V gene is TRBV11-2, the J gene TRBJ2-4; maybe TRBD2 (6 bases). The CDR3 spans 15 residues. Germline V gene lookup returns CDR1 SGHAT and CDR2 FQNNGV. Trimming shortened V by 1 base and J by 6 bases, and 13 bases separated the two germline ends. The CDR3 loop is CASSLAGAWGNIQYF. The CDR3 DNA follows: TGTGCCAGCAGCTTAGCGGGAGCTTGGGGAAACATTCAGTACTTC.

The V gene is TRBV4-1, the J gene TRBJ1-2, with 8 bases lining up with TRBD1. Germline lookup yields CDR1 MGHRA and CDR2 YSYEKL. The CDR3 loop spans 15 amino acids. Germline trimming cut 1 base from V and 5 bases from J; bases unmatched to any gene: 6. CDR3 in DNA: TGCGCCAGCAGCCAAGCGGACAGGGTGGATTATGGCTACACCTTC. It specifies CASSQADRVDYGYTF.

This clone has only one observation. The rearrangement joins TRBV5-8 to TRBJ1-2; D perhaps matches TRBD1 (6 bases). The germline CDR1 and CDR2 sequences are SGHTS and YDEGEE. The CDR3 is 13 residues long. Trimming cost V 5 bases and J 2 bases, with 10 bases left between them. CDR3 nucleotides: TGTGCCAGCAGTTTTGACAGGAACTATGGCTACACCTTC. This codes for CASSFDRNYGYTF.

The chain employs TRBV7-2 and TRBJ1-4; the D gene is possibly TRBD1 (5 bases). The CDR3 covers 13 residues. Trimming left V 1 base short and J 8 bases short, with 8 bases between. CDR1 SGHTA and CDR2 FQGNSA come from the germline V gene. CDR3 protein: CASSLDSGEKLFF. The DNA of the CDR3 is TGTGCCAGCAGCTTAGATTCAGGGGAAAAACTGTTTTTT.

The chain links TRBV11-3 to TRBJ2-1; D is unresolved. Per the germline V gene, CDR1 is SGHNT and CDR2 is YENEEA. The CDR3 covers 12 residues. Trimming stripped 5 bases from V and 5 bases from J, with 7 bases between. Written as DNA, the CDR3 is TGTGCCAGCAGCCGCGGTGACAATGAGCAGTTCTTC. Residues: CASSRGDNEQFF.

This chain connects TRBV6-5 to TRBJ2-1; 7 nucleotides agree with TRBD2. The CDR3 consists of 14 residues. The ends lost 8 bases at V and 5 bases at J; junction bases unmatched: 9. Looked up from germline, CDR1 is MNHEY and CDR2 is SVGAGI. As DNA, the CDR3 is TGTGCCAGCCAAACGGGGAGGGGAGACAATGAGCAGTTCTTC. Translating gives CASQTGRGDNEQFF.

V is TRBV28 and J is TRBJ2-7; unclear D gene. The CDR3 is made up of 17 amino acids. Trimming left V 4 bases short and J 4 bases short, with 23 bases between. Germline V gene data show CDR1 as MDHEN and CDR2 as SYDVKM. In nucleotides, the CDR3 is TGTGCCAGCAGTTCTCCAGGTCTCCCAGTATCTATATACGAGCAGTACGTC. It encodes CASSSPGLPVSIYEQYV.

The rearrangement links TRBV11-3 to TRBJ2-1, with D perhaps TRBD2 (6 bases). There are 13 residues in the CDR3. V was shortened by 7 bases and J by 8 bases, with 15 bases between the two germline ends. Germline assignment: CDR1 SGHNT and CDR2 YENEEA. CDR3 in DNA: TGTGCCAGCACCCCTGGGACGGGGGATGAGCAGTTCTTC. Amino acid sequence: CASTPGTGDEQFF.

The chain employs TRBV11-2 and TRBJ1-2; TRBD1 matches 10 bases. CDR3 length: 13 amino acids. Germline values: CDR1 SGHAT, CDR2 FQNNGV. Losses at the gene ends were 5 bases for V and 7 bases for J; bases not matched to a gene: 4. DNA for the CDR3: TGTGCCAGCAGCGTCGACAGGGGGCCTGGCTACACCTTC. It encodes CASSVDRGPGYTF.

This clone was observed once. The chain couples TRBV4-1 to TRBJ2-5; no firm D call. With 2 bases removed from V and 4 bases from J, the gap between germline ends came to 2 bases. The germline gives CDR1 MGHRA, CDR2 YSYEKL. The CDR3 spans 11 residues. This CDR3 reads CASSQRETQYF. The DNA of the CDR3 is TGCGCCAGCAGCCAACGAGAGACCCAGTACTTC.

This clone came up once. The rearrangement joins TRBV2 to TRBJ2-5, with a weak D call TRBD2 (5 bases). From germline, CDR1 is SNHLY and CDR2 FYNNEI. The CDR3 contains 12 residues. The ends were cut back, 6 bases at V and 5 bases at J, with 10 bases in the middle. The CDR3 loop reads CASSGLGETQYF. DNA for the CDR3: TGTGCCAGCAGCGGACTGGGTGAGACCCAGTACTTC.

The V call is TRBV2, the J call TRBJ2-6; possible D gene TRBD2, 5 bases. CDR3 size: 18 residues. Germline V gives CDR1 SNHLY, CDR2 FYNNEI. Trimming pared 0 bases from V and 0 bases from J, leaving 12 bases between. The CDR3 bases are TGTGCCAGCAGTGAAGCTTCAGAGGGATTCTCTGGGGCCAACGTCCTGACTTTC. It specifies CASSEASEGFSGANVLTF.